This entry is about one T cell receptor beta chain. Its antigen is not identified. Since a much larger clone is just one base distant, this may be a read error. Trimming shortened V by 4 bases and J by 5 bases, and 20 bases separated the two germline ends. Germline assignment: CDR1 LGHDT and CDR2 YNNKEL (reference sequence). This CDR3 comprises 17 residues. Tregs were sorted as CD4+CD25+CD127-/low cells. TCRdb independently ran MiXCR on the 5' RACE reads; one entry per CDR3 protein. The repertoire includes 35,000 to 50,000 distinct CDR3 sequences, around 20% of them detected once, and approximately 4.1% sits in the top ten. Findings and caveats of the study: Tumor Treg TCRs overlapped most with tumor naive CD4+ cells.

The clonotype comes from a female donor with breast cancer. The rearrangement joins TRBV3-1 to TRBJ2-2; no reliable D call. Source material: Tregs sorted from blood. The CDR3 bases are TGTGCCAGCAGCCGAAACCACGAGCGACCGATGACCGGGGAGCTGTTTTTT. Residues: CASSRNHERPMTGELFF. Looking up the rest from reference TRBV3-1 and TRBJ2-2 gives the full variable domain: DTAVSQTPKYLVTQMGNDKSIKCEQNLGHDTMYWYKQDSKKFLKIMFSYNNKELIINETVPNRFSPKSPDKAHLNLHINSLELGDSAVYFCASSRNHERPMTGELFFGEGSRLTVL.